This T cell receptor beta chain was identified during a study of T cells after yellow fever vaccination. TCRdb reprocessed the 5' RACE reads with MiXCR, giving one entry per CDR3 protein. Here the sample spans just under 600,000 distinct CDR3 sequences, roughly 14% being singletons. CDR1 is SGHRS, CDR2 YFSETQ, per germline. The length of the CDR3 is 16 residues. Trimming removed 4 bases from V and 5 bases from J; junction bases left unmatched: 10. The source is a man under 40 who received the YFV17D yellow fever vaccine. The genes are TRBV5-1 and TRBJ2-2, with 8 bases that match TRBD2. Source: PBMCs, taken on the day of the yellow fever booster vaccination. The CDR3 sequence is CASSRASGLDTGELFF. CDR3 coding DNA: TGCGCCAGCAGCCGTGCTAGCGGGCTGGATACCGGGGAGCTGTTTTTT. The whole variable domain, filled in from reference TRBV5-1 and TRBJ2-2, reads KAGVTQTPRYLIKTRGQQVTLSCSPISGHRSVSWYQQTPGQGLQFLFEYFSETQRNKGNFPGRFSGRQFSNSRSEMNVSTLELGDSALYLCASSRASGLDTGELFFGEGSRLTVL.